This T cell receptor (beta chain) originates from a study of Graves' ophthalmopathy and Graves' hyperthyroidism. Exclusion applied to patients with other autoimmune diseases, uncontrolled infections, pregnancy or lactation. This clonotype was detected many times. Antigen: not known. Germline V gene lookup returns CDR1 SNHLY and CDR2 FYNNEI. The CDR3 runs 18 residues. Between the trimmed V and J ends, which lost 5 bases and 0 bases, there was a span of 20 bases. Amplification from RNA transcripts yielded the TCR beta CDR3 regions. RT-PCR was first run with HTBI primers, then multiplex PCR in a second round. Each CDR3 protein is one row after TCRdb ran MiXCR on the multiplex PCR reads. The sample shows roughly 700,000 distinct CDR3 sequences, roughly 40% of them seen only once. General study findings and limits: A model of 13 signatures distinguished ophthalmopathy from stable hyperthyroidism at approximately 88% sensitivity and 81.08% specificity. Among expanded thyroid clonotypes above 0.001 frequency, most also occurred in blood.

Material: peripheral blood. This sequence originates from an adult man with Graves' ophthalmopathy. The chain links TRBV2 to TRBJ1-5, with D possibly TRBD1 on 6 matching bases. The CDR3 region has the DNA TGTGCCAGCAGTCCCCGAAGGACAGAAGGGATTAGCAATCAGCCCCAGCATTTT. It encodes CASSPRRTEGISNQPQHF.